Shown below are 19 T cell receptor beta chains from a single sample sequenced in a study of CXCR3-negative and CXCR3-positive naive CD8 T cells. Researchers prepared the TRB cDNA libraries using 5' RACE with UMI labels. With the 5' RACE reads reprocessed, TCRdb shows one record per CDR3 protein and no DNA. The repertoire table contains 100,000 to 150,000 distinct CDR3 sequences. Sequencing was done on a sample of naive CXCR3- CD8+ T cells from blood. Noted subset: CD45RO-CCR7+CD27+CD95- naive CD8+ T cells lacking CXCR3 (TNR3-). The receptors come from a human donor in good health. Some clones in this sample may be carry-over from other donors' samples.

V usage is TRBV27 and J usage is TRBJ1-2. Germline loops: CDR1 MNHEY, CDR2 SMNVEV (reference sequence). This CDR3 is built from 15 residues. CDR3 amino acids: CASSLSIEVSYGYTF.

The rearrangement joins TRBV15 to TRBJ2-1; the TCRdb D gene call, TRBD2, has no DNA to confirm it. CDR3 size: 17 residues. CDR1 is LNHNV, CDR2 YYDKDF, per germline (reference sequence). Here the CDR3 reads CATSRDLTSGGYNEQFF.

The chain combines TRBV6-5 with TRBJ1-5; TCRdb gives TRBD1 as the D gene, but with no DNA this cannot be confirmed. The CDR3 runs to 16 residues. Germline-derived CDR1 and CDR2 are MNHEY and SVGAGI. CDR3 loop: CASSANSGYSNQPQHF.

V usage is TRBV29-1 and J usage is TRBJ2-1; absent DNA, TCRdb's TRBD2 call cannot be checked. The CDR3 length is 13 residues. Germline CDR1 is SQVTM and CDR2 is ANQGSEA. CDR3 residues: CSVDGGLNNEQFF.

V and J are TRBV2 and TRBJ2-2; TCRdb returns TRBD2, unconfirmable since there is no DNA. CDR3 size: 14 residues. In germline, CDR1 is SNHLY, CDR2 FYNNEI. CDR3 sequence reads: CASKTSGVFGELFF.

CDR3: CATQGIGLDQETQYF. The rearrangement links TRBV15 to TRBJ2-5; TCRdb selects TRBD1, and the lack of DNA leaves this call unchecked. From germline, CDR1 is LNHNV and CDR2 YYDKDF (reference sequence). The CDR3 contains 15 residues.

V and J are TRBV6-4 and TRBJ2-1; TCRdb names TRBD2, which stays unverified in the absence of DNA. Germline CDR1 reads MRHNA; CDR2 reads SNTAGT. The CDR3 has 19 amino acids. Here the CDR3 reads CASSEGWTSGLRSYNEQFF.

V gene TRBV6-2 or TRBV6-3 combines with J gene TRBJ2-7. The CDR3 consists of 16 residues. The germline V gene encodes CDR1 MNHEY and CDR2 SVGEGT. CDR3 amino acids: CASSYVGLGSSYEQYF.

The genes are TRBV5-5 and TRBJ2-5; TCRdb proposes TRBD2, but this gene call is untestable without DNA. The CDR3 spans 13 residues. The germline V gene has CDR1 SGHKS and CDR2 YYEKEE (reference sequence). CDR3 residues: CASIGGVVETQYF.

The chain employs TRBV19 and TRBJ2-1; TCRdb's D call of TRBD2 is untestable without DNA. Per germline, CDR1 LNHDA and CDR2 SQIVND (reference sequence). CDR3 size: 16 residues. The CDR3 loop reads CASSIFGGGAYNEQFF.

The chain has TRBV28 and TRBJ2-5; there is no DNA to check the TCRdb D call of TRBD2. The CDR3 covers 15 residues. Germline CDR1 and CDR2: MDHEN and SYDVKM. CDR3 in amino acids: CASSLSGGPQETQYF.

The chain's CDR3 is CASSQLSWSLGAYEQFF. The V and J genes are TRBV4-1 and TRBJ2-1; TCRdb names TRBD2, which stays unverified in the absence of DNA. This CDR3 spans 17 amino acids. Per the germline V gene, CDR1 is MGHRA and CDR2 is YSYEKL.

This rearrangement joins TRBV28 to TRBJ2-3; TCRdb's D call, TRBD1, is unchecked because there is no DNA. The CDR3 consists of 14 residues. Germline values: CDR1 MDHEN, CDR2 SYDVKM. The CDR3 sequence is CASSPRYDPDTQYF.

This chain joins TRBV12-3 or TRBV12-4 and TRBJ2-5. The CDR3 is made up of 16 amino acids. CDR3 sequence: CASSRRVAAYQETQYF.

The gene calls are TRBV19 and TRBJ1-1. Germline CDR1 and CDR2: LNHDA and SQIVND (reference sequence). The CDR3 sequence is 13 residues long. The CDR3 loop is CASSIRRDSEAFF. Full variable domain (missing parts from reference TRBV19 and TRBJ1-1): DGGITQSPKYLFRKEGQNVTLSCEQNLNHDAMYWYRQDPGQGLRLIYYSQIVNDFQKGDIAEGYSVSREKKESFPLTVTSAQKNPTAFYLCASSIRRDSEAFFGQGTRLTVV.

The chain employs TRBV28 and TRBJ1-5. Germline V gives CDR1 MDHEN, CDR2 SYDVKM. The CDR3 has 14 amino acids. This CDR3 reads CASSFLRQGQPQHF.

The chain links TRBV29-1 to TRBJ1-2. The CDR3 is 14 residues long. CDR1 and CDR2 from the germline V gene are SQVTM and ANQGSEA. This CDR3 reads CSVEAAASNYGYTF.

The chain carries TRBV7-8 and TRBJ2-1; absent DNA, TCRdb's TRBD2 call cannot be checked. This CDR3 region has 17 residues. Germline assignment: CDR1 SGHVS and CDR2 FQNEAQ. CDR3: CASTGIGSGGAVNEQFF.

The chain combines TRBV13 with TRBJ1-4; TCRdb's D gene call, TRBD1, goes unchecked for lack of DNA. CDR3 length: 15 amino acids. Per germline, CDR1 PRHDT and CDR2 FYEKMQ (reference sequence). This chain's CDR3 is CASSKRQGIGEKLFF.